Presented here are 26 T cell receptor beta chains from one specimen sequenced in a study of shared clonotypes between healthy human individuals. Method: immunoSEQ multiplex PCR; TCRdb's copy keeps in-frame clones and lacks some. The table includes some 2,500,000 clones, approximately 93% detected once. Sequenced input: naive CD4+ T cells from PBMCs. Subset: CD45RA+ positively selected. These receptors were collected from a man aged 18 to 29 in good health. Some clones in this sample may be carry-over from other donors' samples.

The chain recombines TRBV18 with TRBJ1-1; D gene ambiguous. The CDR3 extends over 12 amino acids. The germline V and J ends were trimmed by 0 bases and 11 bases, with 10 bases remaining between them. CDR1 and CDR2 (germline): KGHSH, LQKENI. The CDR3 bases are TGTGCCAGCTCACCACCGATGTTCCGGGCTTTCTTT. Translating it yields CASSPPMFRAFF.

The chain is built from TRBV28 and TRBJ2-1, with 7 bases identical to TRBD2. The ends lost 8 bases at V and 8 bases at J; junction bases unmatched: 12. Per the germline V gene, CDR1 is MDHEN and CDR2 is SYDVKM. The CDR3 sequence is 14 residues long. CDR3 in DNA: TGTGCCAGCCGCGGGACTAATGCCCGGGATGAGCAGTTCTTC. It specifies CASRGTNARDEQFF.

The chain recombines TRBV19 with TRBJ1-2; TRBD1 aligns across 8 bases. Germline values: CDR1 LNHDA, CDR2 SQIVND (reference sequence). J gave up 5 bases and V 5 bases, and 7 bases lay outside the gene matches. The CDR3 spans 14 residues. In nucleotides, the CDR3 is TGTGCCAGTAGTGGACAGGGATATTGGTATGGCTACACCTTC. The encoded protein is CASSGQGYWYGYTF. Filled out from reference TRBV19 and TRBJ1-2, the complete variable domain reads DGGITQSPKYLFRKEGQNVTLSCEQNLNHDAMYWYRQDPGQGLRLIYYSQIVNDFQKGDIAEGYSVSREKKESFPLTVTSAQKNPTAFYLCASSGQGYWYGYTFGSGTRLTVV.

The chain employs TRBV27 and TRBJ2-7, with 8 bases lining up with TRBD2. CDR1 and CDR2 (germline): MNHEY, SMNVEV (reference sequence). This CDR3 region has 16 residues. V was clipped by 6 bases and J by 3 bases; unmatched bases: 13. The CDR3 sequence: CASRGLGTRDYYEQYF. The CDR3 DNA reads TGTGCCAGCAGGGGACTCGGGACTAGGGATTACTACGAGCAGTACTTC.

This rearrangement joins TRBV28 to TRBJ2-1; unclear D gene. This CDR3 is 12 amino acids long. Germline V gene lookup returns CDR1 MDHEN and CDR2 SYDVKM. Trimming pared 6 bases from V and 10 bases from J, leaving 13 bases between. The CDR3 spells CASSSLVREQFF. The DNA for the CDR3 is TGTGCCAGCAGCTCTCTAGTGCGCGAGCAGTTCTTC.

This clone appeared once. The V gene is TRBV15, the J gene TRBJ2-7; D might be TRBD1 or TRBD2, each matching 5 bases. This CDR3 has 13 residues. Germline loops: CDR1 LNHNV, CDR2 YYDKDF (reference sequence). V lost 8 bases and J 3 bases, leaving 14 bases between the germline ends. CDR3 residues: CATARGASYEQYF. The CDR3, as DNA: TGTGCCACCGCCCGGGGCGCCAGCTACGAGCAGTACTTC.

The chain has TRBV9 and TRBJ2-5, with a possible D match to TRBD1 (6 bases). The DNA end is more similar to TRBJ2-7, so the J call may be wrong. This CDR3 has 13 residues. Germline V gives CDR1 SGDLS, CDR2 YYNGEE. CDR3 DNA sequence: TGTGCCAGCAGCGTCCGGACAGACTACGAGCAGTACTTC. Its protein is CASSVRTDYEQYF.

Concerning this clone: Other DNA sequences from this sample encode an identical CDR3 as well. J is TRBJ2-3 and V is TRBV7-9; tentative D call: TRBD2 (5 bases). The CDR3 sequence is 14 residues long. Germline V gives CDR1 SEHNR, CDR2 FQNEAQ (reference sequence). Trimming stripped 5 bases from V and 0 bases from J, with 9 bases between. CDR3 coding DNA: TGTGCCAGCAGCCCCAGGAGGAGCACAGATACGCAGTATTTT. As protein: CASSPRRSTDTQYF.

The chain is built from TRBV2 and TRBJ2-3; a possible D gene is TRBD2 (6 bases). The CDR3 covers 14 residues. The ends were cut back, 6 bases at V and 2 bases at J, with 12 bases in the middle. CDR1 is SNHLY and CDR2 is FYNNEI in the germline V gene. The CDR3 bases are TGTGCCAGCAGCCCTTGGGGACTCACAGATACGCAGTATTTT. It is translated as CASSPWGLTDTQYF.

This sequence joins TRBV2 and TRBJ2-3; 7 positions match TRBD2. The V gene's germline CDR1 is SNHLY and CDR2 FYNNEI. Germline trimming cut 8 bases from V and 6 bases from J; bases unmatched to any gene: 11. The CDR3 is 14 amino acids. This CDR3 reads CASLGFGGWDTQYF. CDR3 coding DNA: TGTGCCAGCCTCGGATTCGGGGGGTGGGATACGCAGTATTTT.

CDR3: CAWGGQGSGYTF. The CDR3 DNA follows: TGTGCCTGGGGTGGGCAGGGAAGTGGCTACACCTTC. The chain recombines TRBV30 with TRBJ1-2; D possibly corresponds to TRBD1 (5 bases). The CDR3 extends over 12 amino acids. Trimming cost V 5 bases and J 7 bases, with 14 bases left between them. Germline V gene data show CDR1 as GTSNPN and CDR2 as SVGIG (reference sequence).

The V gene is TRBV2, the J gene TRBJ2-5, with D hard to call. The CDR3 totals 13 residues. V was clipped by 7 bases and J by 4 bases, with 13 bases between them. CDR1 and CDR2 (germline): SNHLY, FYNNEI. The chain's CDR3 is CASKVGVRETQYF. The CDR3 nucleotides are TGTGCCAGCAAGGTTGGGGTGCGAGAGACCCAGTACTTC.

This sequence joins TRBV15 and TRBJ1-3, with D maybe TRBD1 (5 bases). CDR3 length: 14 residues. Germline CDR1 is LNHNV and CDR2 is YYDKDF (reference sequence). The germline V and J ends were trimmed by 4 bases and 10 bases, with 17 bases remaining between them. CDR3 in amino acids: CATSTGTRTATIYF. CDR3 nucleotides: TGTGCCACCAGCACCGGGACCCGAACGGCTACCATATATTTT. Using reference TRBV15 and TRBJ1-3 for the parts outside the CDR3, the full variable domain is DAMVIQNPRYQVTQFGKPVTLSCSQTLNHNVMYWYQQKSSQAPKLLFHYYDKDFNNEADTPDNFQSRRPNTSFCFLDIRSPGLGDTAMYLCATSTGTRTATIYFGEGSWLTVV.

V is TRBV28 and J is TRBJ2-7; 14 bases match TRBD2. The junction had 7 bases not matched to a gene; V was cut back by 5 bases and J by 4 bases. CDR1 and CDR2 (germline): MDHEN, SYDVKM. The CDR3 totals 16 residues. The CDR3 DNA sequence: TGTGCCAGCAGTGTAAGGACTAGCGGGAGGCGGTACGAGCAGTACTTC. Protein: CASSVRTSGRRYEQYF.

The gene calls are TRBV5-1 and TRBJ2-5; 15 positions agree with TRBD2. This CDR3 contains 17 residues. CDR1 is SGHRS and CDR2 is YFSETQ in the germline V gene. Losses at the gene ends were 4 bases for V and 2 bases for J; bases not matched to a gene: 6. The CDR3 here is CASSRGGLAGGQETQYF. The CDR3 nucleotides are TGCGCCAGCAGCCGCGGAGGACTAGCGGGAGGGCAAGAGACCCAGTACTTC.

The CDR3, as DNA: TGTGCCAGTATGAGGGGGCCGAGCTACAATGAGCAGTTCTTC. Protein: CASMRGPSYNEQFF. The chain uses TRBV19 and TRBJ2-1, with TRBD1 matching 7 bases. V shed 7 bases and J 3 bases; nucleotides not matched to a gene: 6. The CDR3 extends over 14 amino acids. Germline V gives CDR1 LNHDA, CDR2 SQIVND (reference sequence).

The chain employs TRBV4-3 and TRBJ1-2, with TRBD1 matching over 10 bases. This CDR3 spans 16 amino acids. Germline-derived CDR1 and CDR2 are LGHNA and YSLEER. After removal of 3 bases from V and 3 bases from J, the junction contained 7 bases not matched to a gene. The DNA of the CDR3 is TGCGCCAGCAGCCAGGTGGGACAGGGGTCCTACTATGGCTACACCTTC. It translates to CASSQVGQGSYYGYTF.

The CDR3, as DNA: TGTGCCAGTAGTATTCTACATCGGGCTTTCTTT. Its protein product is CASSILHRAFF. J is TRBJ1-1 and V is TRBV19; D is ambiguous. The germline V and J ends were trimmed by 3 bases and 11 bases, with 10 bases remaining between them. The CDR3 contains 11 residues. In germline, CDR1 is LNHDA, CDR2 SQIVND (reference sequence).

This clone was seen just once. V is TRBV11-2 and J is TRBJ1-3, with 8 bases identical to TRBD1. Per germline, CDR1 SGHAT and CDR2 FQNNGV. V dropped 3 bases and J dropped 2; count of bases not matched to a gene: 0. CDR3 size: 14 residues. The CDR3 here is CASSLTGAGNTIYF. CDR3 bases: TGTGCCAGCAGCTTGACAGGGGCTGGAAACACCATATATTTT.

As to this clone: This sample includes further DNA sequences coding for the same CDR3. This sequence joins TRBV9 and TRBJ2-2; TRBD2 matches at 9 bases. The CDR3 sequence is 15 residues long. V shed 3 bases, J shed 2 bases, and the junction held 2 bases outside the gene matches. The germline gives CDR1 SGDLS, CDR2 YYNGEE. The CDR3 here is CASSATSGNTGELFF. The CDR3 region has the DNA TGTGCCAGCAGCGCGACTAGCGGTAACACCGGGGAGCTGTTTTTT.

J is TRBJ2-3 and V is TRBV30; D tentatively reads TRBD1 or TRBD2 (5 bases each). Germline V gene lookup returns CDR1 GTSNPN and CDR2 SVGIG (reference sequence). V was clipped by 5 bases and J by 0 bases, with 12 bases between them. This CDR3 is built from 14 residues. In DNA, the CDR3 is TGTGCCTGGCTGAGGGACGGAAGCACAGATACGCAGTATTTT. This codes for CAWLRDGSTDTQYF. Complete variable domain (other parts from reference TRBV30 and TRBJ2-3): SQTIHQWPATLVQPVGSPLSLECTVEGTSNPNLYWYRQAAGRGLQLLFYSVGIGQISSEVPQNLSASRPQDRQFILSSKKLLLSDSGFYLCAWLRDGSTDTQYFGPGTRLTVL.

The chain couples TRBV7-9 to TRBJ2-1, with 9 bases lining up with TRBD2. The germline V gene has CDR1 SEHNR and CDR2 FQNEAQ (reference sequence). This CDR3 is 16 amino acids long. J lost 7 bases, V lost 5 bases, and 12 bases had no gene match. CDR3 DNA sequence: TGTGCCAGCAGCACTTTTGTGGGCGCGGGAGGGAATGAGCAGTTCTTC. The encoded protein is CASSTFVGAGGNEQFF.

J is TRBJ2-7 and V is TRBV6-5, with TRBD2 matching over 12 bases. The CDR3 consists of 14 residues. Germline CDR1 is MNHEY and CDR2 is SVGAGI. Unmatched junction bases numbered 5, after V lost 6 bases and J lost 5 bases. Written as DNA, the CDR3 is TGTGCCAGCAGAAAGACTAGCGGGAGTAACGAGCAGTACTTC. It translates to CASRKTSGSNEQYF.

On this clone itself: This specimen includes other DNA sequences encoding the same CDR3. The chain recombines TRBV15 with TRBJ2-7; D not resolved. CDR3 length: 13 amino acids. The germline gives CDR1 LNHNV, CDR2 YYDKDF (reference sequence). Trimming took 0 bases from V and 3 from J, leaving 6 bases between them. CDR3 coding DNA: TGTGCCACCAGCAGAGATAGAGTCTACGAGCAGTACTTC. This encodes CATSRDRVYEQYF.

This chain connects TRBV5-6 to TRBJ2-7; D is possibly TRBD1 (5 bases). Trimming took 6 bases from V and 4 from J, leaving 17 bases between them. From germline, CDR1 is SGHDT and CDR2 YYEEEE. This CDR3 region has 14 residues. CDR3 bases: TGTGCCAGCATCCGCCAGGACAAGGGTTACGAGCAGTACTTC. Its protein product is CASIRQDKGYEQYF.

This clone showed up just once. The genes are TRBV5-1 and TRBJ1-5; TRBD1 might be the D (5 bases). The CDR3 extends over 15 amino acids. Looked up from germline, CDR1 is SGHRS and CDR2 is YFSETQ. The germline V and J ends were trimmed by 0 bases and 5 bases, with 12 bases remaining between them. The chain's CDR3 is CASSLDGGRDQPQHF. As DNA, the CDR3 is TGCGCCAGCAGCTTGGATGGGGGACGGGATCAGCCCCAGCATTTT.